The rows below give T cell receptor beta chains drawn from one sample of a study of post-analysis software for immune sequencing data. MiXCR was run by TCRdb on the PCR reads, yielding one entry per CDR3 protein. The sample lists 650,000 to 850,000 distinct CDR3 sequences, more than 45% occurring once. The sample consisted of blood. These receptors were collected from a girl between 5 and 17 years old with multiple sclerosis. CDR3s include the opening cysteine and the closing phenylalanine or tryptophan. Fields, in order: V gene, J gene, CDR3 length, D gene, clone size, CDR3 protein, CDR3 DNA. A D gene is named only where the DNA matches it firmly. Not every row has a clone size; where given, it reads once, few, many or a size class.

TRBV7-9,TRBJ1-5,15,NA,few,CASSLGSGRNQPQHF,TGTGCCAGCAGCTTAGGGTCCGGCCGGAATCAGCCCCAGCATTTT
TRBV20-1,TRBJ1-1,11,NA,NA,CSARLSTEAFF,TGCAGTGCTAGATTGAGCACTGAAGCTTTCTTT
TRBV20-1,TRBJ2-7,11,NA,few,CSAREHGEQYF,TGCAGTGCTAGAGAGCATGGCGAGCAGTACTTC
TRBV20-1,TRBJ2-5,10,NA,NA,CSAWQETQYF,TGCAGTGCCTGGCAAGAGACCCAGTACTTC
TRBV7-9,TRBJ1-6,15,TRBD1,NA,CASRSTGVGDSPLHF,TGTGCCAGCAGATCTACAGGGGTAGGCGATTCACCCCTCCACTTT
TRBV20-1,TRBJ2-5,14,NA,few,CSARGSGVAETQYF,TGCAGTGCTAGAGGTTCGGGAGTGGCGGAGACCCAGTACTTC
TRBV6-6,TRBJ2-5,13,TRBD1,NA,CASSTQGDGTQYF,TGTGCCAGCAGTACACAGGGGGACGGGACCCAGTACTTC
TRBV18,TRBJ1-1,14,NA,few,CASSPGAGDTEAFF,TGTGCCAGCTCACCCGGGGCAGGGGACACTGAAGCTTTCTTT
TRBV28,TRBJ1-1,11,NA,NA,CASSYQGGAFF,TGTGCCAGCAGTTACCAGGGTGGAGCTTTCTTT
TRBV28,TRBJ1-2,14,NA,once,CASSILRGRAGYTF,TGTGCCAGCAGTATTCTCCGGGGGAGGGCTGGCTACACCTTC
TRBV13,TRBJ2-5,14,TRBD2,once,CASSFRTSSETQYF,TGTGCCAGCAGCTTCCGGACTAGTTCTGAGACCCAGTACTTC
TRBV21-1,TRBJ1-5,11,NA,NA,CASSPDQPQHF,TGTGCCAGCAGTCCCGATCAGCCCCAGCATTTT
TRBV7-9,TRBJ2-1,18,TRBD2,few,CASSFSRIRLADDNEQFF,TGTGCCAGCAGCTTTAGCCGAATCAGACTAGCGGATGACAATGAGCAGTTCTTC
TRBV6-5,TRBJ2-3,16,TRBD2,few,CASSLLGAGVTDTQYF,TGTGCCAGCAGCCTCCTAGGAGCGGGAGTCACAGATACGCAGTATTTT
TRBV6-6,TRBJ2-5,15,TRBD1,few,CASSPFQGAWETQYF,TGTGCCAGCAGTCCATTTCAGGGGGCGTGGGAGACCCAGTACTTC
TRBV5-1,TRBJ2-3,14,NA,many,CASSLRGTTDTQYF,TGTGCCAGCAGCTTACGGGGAACCACAGATACGCAGTATTTT
TRBV29-1,TRBJ2-7,14,NA,NA,CSVRGETSSYERYF,TGCAGCGTCAGGGGGGAGACTAGCTCCTACGAGCGGTACTTC
TRBV12-3/TRBV12-4,TRBJ2-6,19,NA,NA,CASSLRRDTKSSGANVLTF,TGTGCCAGCAGTTTACGCCGGGACACCAAGAGCTCTGGGGCCAACGTCCTGACTTTC
TRBV12-3/TRBV12-4,TRBJ1-2,14,NA,NA,CASRQTAEGYGYTF,TGTGCCAGCAGGCAAACAGCGGAGGGTTATGGCTACACCTTC
TRBV7-2,TRBJ2-7,12,NA,NA,CASSSTLIEQYF,TGTGCCAGCAGCTCGACCCTGATCGAGCAGTACTTC
TRBV10-3,TRBJ2-1,15,NA,NA,CAISEGNGLYNEQFF,TGTGCCATCAGTGAGGGTAACGGACTCTACAATGAGCAGTTCTTC
TRBV6-1,TRBJ1-5,17,NA,once,CASSEKRGNSYKQPQHF,TGTGCCAGCAGTGAAAAGCGAGGTAATAGCTACAAACAGCCCCAGCATTTT
TRBV7-2,TRBJ2-3,15,NA,few,CASSTLATRTDTQYF,TGTGCCAGCAGCACCCTAGCGACCCGCACAGATACGCAGTATTTT